This is a list of T cell receptor beta chains from one sample in a study of T cell responses to AZD1222 COVID-19 vaccine. Sequencing was performed with immunoSEQ multiplex PCR; in TCRdb, only in-frame clones are kept and a portion is missing. The data contain 100,000 to 120,000 clones, 88% of them singletons. The sequences come from peripheral blood, collected on day 0 of AZD1222 vaccination. The receptors come from an adult in good health. CDR3s include the opening cysteine and the closing phenylalanine or tryptophan. Fields, in order: clone size, J gene, D gene, V gene, CDR3 protein, CDR3 DNA. A D gene is named only where the DNA matches it firmly. Rows may omit the clone size; those that give it use once, few, many or a size class.

abundance: -
j_gene: TRBJ2-7
d_gene: TRBD1
v_gene: TRBV5-6
CDR3aa: CASSPRDREYEQYF
CDR3nt: TGTGCCAGCAGCCCCCGGGACAGGGAGTACGAGCAGTACTTC

abundance: -
j_gene: TRBJ2-1
d_gene: -
v_gene: TRBV3-1/TRBV3-2
CDR3aa: CASSPRRGLNEQFF
CDR3nt: TGTGCCAGCAGCCCCCGGCGGGGGCTCAATGAGCAGTTCTTC

abundance: -
j_gene: TRBJ1-4
d_gene: -
v_gene: TRBV10-3
CDR3aa: CAISQGTNEKLFF
CDR3nt: TGTGCCATCAGTCAGGGTACGAATGAAAAACTGTTTTTT

abundance: -
j_gene: TRBJ2-7
d_gene: -
v_gene: TRBV13
CDR3aa: CASSYSAGSYEQYF
CDR3nt: TGTGCCAGCAGCTATTCAGCGGGTTCTTACGAGCAGTACTTC

abundance: few
j_gene: TRBJ1-4
d_gene: TRBD1
v_gene: TRBV5-5
CDR3aa: CASSNPGGKEKLFF
CDR3nt: TGTGCCAGCAGCAACCCAGGGGGCAAGGAAAAACTGTTTTTT

abundance: -
j_gene: TRBJ2-1
d_gene: -
v_gene: TRBV3-1/TRBV3-2
CDR3aa: CASSRELVHEQFF
CDR3nt: TGTGCCAGCAGCCGCGAACTAGTTCATGAGCAGTTCTTC

abundance: -
j_gene: TRBJ2-5
d_gene: -
v_gene: TRBV4-1
CDR3aa: CASSQRSLGETQYF
CDR3nt: TGCGCCAGCAGCCAGCGGAGCCTGGGAGAGACCCAGTACTTC

abundance: -
j_gene: TRBJ2-3
d_gene: -
v_gene: TRBV4-1
CDR3aa: CASSQIGGRTSGTDTQYF
CDR3nt: TGCGCCAGCAGTCAAATTGGGGGAAGGACTTCGGGCACAGATACGCAGTATTTT

abundance: few
j_gene: TRBJ1-6
d_gene: -
v_gene: TRBV14
CDR3aa: CASRQVDNSPLHF
CDR3nt: TGTGCCAGCAGACAAGTAGATAATTCACCCCTCCACTTT

abundance: -
j_gene: TRBJ2-1
d_gene: -
v_gene: TRBV20-1
CDR3aa: CSAFDSYEQFF
CDR3nt: TGCAGTGCGTTTGACAGCTATGAGCAGTTCTTC

abundance: once
j_gene: TRBJ2-6
d_gene: -
v_gene: TRBV6-2/TRBV6-3
CDR3aa: CASSYLGQGGPSGANVLTF
CDR3nt: TGTGCCAGCAGTTACCTTGGGCAGGGGGGGCCCTCTGGGGCCAACGTCCTGACTTTC

abundance: -
j_gene: TRBJ2-6
d_gene: -
v_gene: TRBV15
CDR3aa: CATSSPSLTRSGANVLTF
CDR3nt: TGTGCCACCAGCAGCCCCAGCTTAACGCGCTCTGGGGCCAACGTCCTGACTTTC

abundance: once
j_gene: TRBJ1-1
d_gene: -
v_gene: TRBV11-2
CDR3aa: CASSASRAFTEAFF
CDR3nt: TGTGCCAGCAGCGCTAGCAGGGCTTTCACTGAAGCTTTCTTT

abundance: -
j_gene: TRBJ2-7
d_gene: TRBD1
v_gene: TRBV4-2
CDR3aa: CASSQAEAGGLYEQYF
CDR3nt: TGTGCCAGCAGCCAAGCGGAAGCAGGGGGCCTCTACGAGCAGTACTTC

abundance: -
j_gene: TRBJ2-3
d_gene: TRBD2
v_gene: TRBV5-1
CDR3aa: CASSLEAGGNIDTQYF
CDR3nt: TGCGCCAGCAGCTTGGAGGCGGGAGGGAACATAGATACGCAGTATTTT

abundance: -
j_gene: TRBJ1-1
d_gene: -
v_gene: TRBV4-1
CDR3aa: CASSQPLLSQEGNTEAFF
CDR3nt: TGCGCCAGCAGCCAACCCCTATTAAGTCAAGAGGGGAACACTGAAGCTTTCTTT

abundance: -
j_gene: TRBJ1-1
d_gene: -
v_gene: TRBV2
CDR3aa: CASSEERIGNGAEAFF
CDR3nt: TGTGCCAGCAGTGAAGAACGGATAGGGAACGGCGCTGAAGCTTTCTTT

abundance: -
j_gene: TRBJ1-3
d_gene: -
v_gene: TRBV29-1
CDR3aa: CSAAGTSGNTIYF
CDR3nt: TGCAGCGCTGCCGGGACCTCTGGAAACACCATATATTTT

abundance: -
j_gene: TRBJ2-7
d_gene: -
v_gene: TRBV19
CDR3aa: CASRAGTASYEQYF
CDR3nt: TGTGCCAGTAGGGCTGGGACCGCCTCCTACGAGCAGTACTTC

abundance: -
j_gene: TRBJ1-1
d_gene: -
v_gene: TRBV9
CDR3aa: CASSSGGLNTEAFF
CDR3nt: TGTGCCAGCAGCTCGGGGGGATTGAACACTGAAGCTTTCTTT

abundance: few
j_gene: TRBJ1-2
d_gene: -
v_gene: TRBV16
CDR3aa: CASSQLPVGYGYTF
CDR3nt: TGTGCCAGCAGCCAACTCCCCGTCGGCTATGGCTACACCTTC

abundance: -
j_gene: TRBJ2-5
d_gene: TRBD2
v_gene: TRBV5-1
CDR3aa: CASSLGGSGVQETQYF
CDR3nt: TGCGCCAGCAGTCTGGGGGGGTCAGGAGTTCAAGAGACCCAGTACTTC

abundance: -
j_gene: TRBJ2-2
d_gene: TRBD2
v_gene: TRBV6-2/TRBV6-3
CDR3aa: CASSLLAGDTGELFF
CDR3nt: TGTGCCAGCAGTCTACTAGCGGGAGACACCGGGGAGCTGTTTTTT

abundance: -
j_gene: TRBJ1-2
d_gene: -
v_gene: TRBV19
CDR3aa: CASKNMDKSNYGYTF
CDR3nt: TGTGCCAGTAAAAATATGGACAAGTCTAACTATGGCTACACCTTC

abundance: -
j_gene: TRBJ2-5
d_gene: TRBD2
v_gene: TRBV19
CDR3aa: CASSMSLAGGGETQYF
CDR3nt: TGTGCCAGTAGTATGAGCCTAGCGGGAGGGGGAGAGACCCAGTACTTC

abundance: few
j_gene: TRBJ1-1
d_gene: -
v_gene: TRBV12-3/TRBV12-4
CDR3aa: CASSIYNTEAFF
CDR3nt: TGTGCCAGCAGTATATACAACACTGAAGCTTTCTTT

abundance: -
j_gene: TRBJ2-5
d_gene: TRBD2
v_gene: TRBV7-8
CDR3aa: CASNSGLRGEGETQYF
CDR3nt: TGTGCCAGCAATTCCGGTCTGCGGGGGGAGGGAGAGACCCAGTACTTC

abundance: -
j_gene: TRBJ1-5
d_gene: -
v_gene: TRBV19
CDR3aa: CASTPHSGFGQPQHF
CDR3nt: TGTGCCAGTACCCCCCACTCGGGGTTCGGTCAGCCCCAGCATTTT

abundance: once
j_gene: TRBJ1-1
d_gene: -
v_gene: TRBV29-1
CDR3aa: CSAQQITAFF
CDR3nt: TGCAGCGCCCAACAGATCACAGCTTTCTTT

abundance: -
j_gene: TRBJ1-2
d_gene: TRBD1
v_gene: TRBV6-1
CDR3aa: CASSEGQGHYGYTF
CDR3nt: TGTGCCAGCAGTGAAGGACAGGGTCACTATGGCTACACCTTC

abundance: once
j_gene: TRBJ1-1
d_gene: -
v_gene: TRBV19
CDR3aa: CASSPENSNTEAFF
CDR3nt: TGTGCCAGTAGTCCGGAAAACTCGAACACTGAAGCTTTCTTT

abundance: -
j_gene: TRBJ2-7
d_gene: -
v_gene: TRBV10-3
CDR3aa: CAISEHSKYEQYF
CDR3nt: TGTGCCATCAGTGAGCACAGCAAGTACGAGCAGTACTTC

abundance: few
j_gene: TRBJ1-5
d_gene: -
v_gene: TRBV19
CDR3aa: CASSVGDSTSTYSNQPQHF
CDR3nt: TGTGCCAGTAGCGTCGGCGACAGCACCTCAACGTATAGCAATCAGCCCCAGCATTTT

abundance: -
j_gene: TRBJ1-2
d_gene: -
v_gene: TRBV28
CDR3aa: CASSLTANYGYTF
CDR3nt: TGTGCCAGCAGTTTAACAGCTAACTATGGCTACACCTTC

abundance: -
j_gene: TRBJ1-1
d_gene: -
v_gene: TRBV12-5
CDR3aa: CASGLGQNLHTEAFF
CDR3nt: TGTGCTAGTGGTTTGGGGCAGAACCTACACACTGAAGCTTTCTTT

abundance: -
j_gene: TRBJ2-1
d_gene: TRBD1
v_gene: TRBV12-3/TRBV12-4
CDR3aa: CASRPGQGNEQFF
CDR3nt: TGTGCCAGCAGACCCGGACAGGGCAATGAGCAGTTCTTC

abundance: -
j_gene: TRBJ2-7
d_gene: -
v_gene: TRBV15
CDR3aa: CATSRGESSYEQYF
CDR3nt: TGTGCCACCAGCAGGGGGGAAAGCTCCTACGAGCAGTACTTC

abundance: once
j_gene: TRBJ1-1
d_gene: -
v_gene: TRBV6-5
CDR3aa: CASNREMNTEAFF
CDR3nt: TGTGCCAGCAACCGGGAGATGAACACTGAAGCTTTCTTT

abundance: -
j_gene: TRBJ1-1
d_gene: -
v_gene: TRBV27
CDR3aa: CASSPRSGRTEAFF
CDR3nt: TGTGCCAGCAGCCCGAGGTCGGGGCGCACTGAAGCTTTCTTT

abundance: -
j_gene: TRBJ1-1
d_gene: -
v_gene: TRBV7-7
CDR3aa: CASSLLVDSEAFF
CDR3nt: TGTGCCAGCAGCTTACTCGTGGACAGTGAAGCTTTCTTT

abundance: -
j_gene: TRBJ1-3
d_gene: TRBD1
v_gene: TRBV7-9
CDR3aa: CASSSSTGRGGNTIYF
CDR3nt: TGTGCCAGCAGCTCATCGACAGGGCGGGGAGGAAACACCATATATTTT

abundance: -
j_gene: TRBJ1-2
d_gene: -
v_gene: TRBV2
CDR3aa: CASSRGPRYGYTF
CDR3nt: TGTGCCAGCAGTCGAGGACCCCGCTATGGCTACACCTTC

abundance: -
j_gene: TRBJ2-7
d_gene: TRBD2
v_gene: TRBV29-1
CDR3aa: CSVGGESYEQYF
CDR3nt: TGCAGCGTGGGGGGGGAGTCCTACGAGCAGTACTTC

abundance: -
j_gene: TRBJ2-7
d_gene: -
v_gene: TRBV6-2/TRBV6-3
CDR3aa: CASSPPLGRGSYEQYF
CDR3nt: TGTGCCAGCAGCCCTCCTCTCGGAAGGGGATCCTACGAGCAGTACTTC

abundance: -
j_gene: TRBJ2-2
d_gene: -
v_gene: TRBV18
CDR3aa: CASSPQGQGVSGELFF
CDR3nt: TGTGCCAGCTCACCCCAGGGGCAAGGTGTTTCCGGGGAGCTGTTTTTT

abundance: -
j_gene: TRBJ2-7
d_gene: TRBD2
v_gene: TRBV11-3
CDR3aa: CASSPGGGPYEQYF
CDR3nt: TGTGCCAGCAGCCCGGGCGGGGGACCCTACGAGCAGTACTTC